A single sample is the source of the 4 T cell receptor beta chains below, sequenced in a study of monozygotic twins with inflammatory bowel disease. For each CDR3 protein, TCRdb gives one entry from its re-call of the 5' RACE reads, without DNA. Its clone listing holds about 450,000 distinct CDR3 sequences. The sequencing sample was made of blood. Receptor source: a human donor with ulcerative colitis or Crohn's disease, or a healthy co-twin of an affected twin (not recorded which).

The chain employs TRBV6-5 and TRBJ1-5; checking the TCRdb D call of TRBD1 is not possible without DNA. The CDR3 runs to 15 residues. Germline V CDR1 and CDR2: MNHEY, SVGAGI. This CDR3 reads CASSYRQGGNQPQHF.

This chain joins TRBV6-2 or TRBV6-3 and TRBJ1-5; the TRBD1 assignment by TCRdb is unverifiable without DNA. Looked up from germline, CDR1 is MNHEY and CDR2 is SVGEGT. This CDR3 region has 11 residues. The CDR3: CASSSPGAQHF.

The chain uses TRBV7-9 and TRBJ2-3. The CDR3 covers 15 residues. Germline CDR1 SEHNR, CDR2 FQNEAQ (reference sequence). CDR3 residues: CASSLDRTQADTQYF.

The chain carries TRBV18 and TRBJ1-1; TCRdb picks TRBD1, but there is no DNA to check that call. Germline V gene lookup returns CDR1 KGHSH and CDR2 LQKENI. This CDR3 has 18 residues. CDR3 residues: CASSPFVKDTGGYTEAFF.